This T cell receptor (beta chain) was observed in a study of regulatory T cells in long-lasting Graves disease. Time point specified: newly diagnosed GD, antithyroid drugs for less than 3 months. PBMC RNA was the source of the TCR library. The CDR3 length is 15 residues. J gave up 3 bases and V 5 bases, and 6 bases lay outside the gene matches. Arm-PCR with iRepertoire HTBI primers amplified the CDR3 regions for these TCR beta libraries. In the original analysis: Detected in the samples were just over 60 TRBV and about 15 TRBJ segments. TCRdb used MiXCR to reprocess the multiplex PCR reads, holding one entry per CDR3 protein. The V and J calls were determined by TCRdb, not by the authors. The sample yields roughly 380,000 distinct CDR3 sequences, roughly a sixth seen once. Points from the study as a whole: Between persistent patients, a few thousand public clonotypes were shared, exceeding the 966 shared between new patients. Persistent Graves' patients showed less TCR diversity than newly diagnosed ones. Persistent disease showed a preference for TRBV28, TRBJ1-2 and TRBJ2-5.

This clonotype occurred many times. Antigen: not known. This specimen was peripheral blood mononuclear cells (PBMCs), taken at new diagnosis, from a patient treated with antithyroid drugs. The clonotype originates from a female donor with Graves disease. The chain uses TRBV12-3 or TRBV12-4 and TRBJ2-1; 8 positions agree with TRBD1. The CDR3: CASSQTGAGYNEQFF. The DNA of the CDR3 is TGTGCCAGCAGTCAGACAGGGGCCGGCTACAATGAGCAGTTCTTC.